One and the same sample provided the 20 T cell receptor beta chains below, sequenced in a study of identical twins (dated by TCRdb to the mid-2010s). Library preparation employed 5' RACE. Sequencing was carried out with an Illumina HiSeq 2000. TCRdb redid the processing of the public reads, applying fastp at Q25 and MiXCR, and retained in-frame beta chains. Identical CDR3 proteins give one entry, which carries the most common genes and DNA. The sample yields 470,000 or so distinct CDR3 sequences; around 24% were counted once. Approximately 2.9% of the sample rests with the top ten. The same specimen was also included in a second study, on T cells expressing NK-cell markers.

The specimen was CD4+ T cells sorted from blood. These receptor sequences come from a woman aged 18-29 years in good health.

The sample holds one count of this clonotype. This chain joins TRBV7-3 and TRBJ1-1, with 11 bases aligning to TRBD1. Germline V gene sequence: CDR1 SGHTA, CDR2 FQGTGA. V lost 1 base and J lost 3; bases outside the gene matches: 1. This CDR3 comprises 15 residues. This CDR3 reads CASSLMGQGDTEAFF. DNA for the CDR3: TGTGCCAGCAGCTTAATGGGACAGGGGGACACTGAAGCTTTCTTT.

The V and J genes are TRBV9 and TRBJ2-6; D gene unclear. The CDR3 has 14 residues. V lost 0 bases and J 4 bases, leaving 5 bases between the germline ends. Germline values: CDR1 SGDLS, CDR2 YYNGEE. For the CDR3, the DNA is TGTGCCAGCAGCGTAGATGGGGGGGCCAACGTCCTGACTTTC. As protein: CASSVDGGANVLTF.

In this sample, this clonotype turned up a few times. The chain carries TRBV20-1 and TRBJ2-5; D gene ambiguous. The length of the CDR3 is 12 residues. Germline V gene sequence: CDR1 DFQATT, CDR2 SNEGSKA (reference sequence). Trimming pared 3 bases from V and 5 bases from J, leaving 10 bases between. CDR3 nucleotides: TGCAGTGCTAGGTCGGACCGGGAGACCCAGTACTTC. Its translation is CSARSDRETQYF.

The J gene is TRBJ2-2, the V gene TRBV10-3; 9 bases line up with TRBD2. J gave up 1 base and V 4 bases, and 13 bases lay outside the gene matches. CDR1 and CDR2 from the germline V gene are ENHRY and SYGVKD. The CDR3 runs 19 residues. The CDR3 DNA sequence: TGTGCCATCAGTGGAAATAGAGTAGGACTAGCGAAGAACACCGGGGAGCTGTTTTTT. This gives the protein CAISGNRVGLAKNTGELFF.

The gene calls are TRBV6-1 and TRBJ2-7, with 7 bases fitting TRBD2. In germline, CDR1 is MNHNS, CDR2 SASEGT. With V trimmed by 6 bases and J by 2 bases, 7 bases remained unmatched. CDR3 size: 14 residues. As DNA, the CDR3 is TGTGCCAGCAGCCGGAGCGGGGACCCCTACGAGCAGTACTTC. It specifies CASSRSGDPYEQYF.

This clonotype was detected ten times or more. The V gene is TRBV25-1, the J gene TRBJ2-2; TRBD2 matches 7 bases. Germline V gives CDR1 MGHDK, CDR2 SYGVNS. Trimming took 2 bases from V and 3 from J; bases not matched to a gene: 3. This CDR3 comprises 15 residues. The CDR3 sequence: CASSEASGDTGELFF. The DNA for the CDR3 is TGTGCCAGCAGTGAAGCCAGCGGGGACACCGGGGAGCTGTTTTTT.

The V gene is TRBV5-6, the J gene TRBJ1-5; D perhaps matches TRBD1 (5 bases). Germline-derived CDR1 and CDR2 are SGHDT and YYEEEE. V lost 2 bases, J lost 7 bases, and 10 bases lay in between. This CDR3 has 13 amino acids. The DNA of the CDR3 is TGTGCCAGCAGCTTCGAGGGGCGCCAGCCCCAGCATTTT. Translated, it gives CASSFEGRQPQHF.

This clonotype was recorded a few times. V usage is TRBV7-8 and J usage is TRBJ2-7, with 12 bases matching TRBD2. CDR1 is SGHVS, CDR2 FQNEAQ, per germline. The trim removed 0 bases at V and 5 bases at J, leaving 8 bases unmatched. The CDR3 spans 17 residues. CDR3 DNA: TGTGCCAGCAGCTTAGCGCGAACTAGCGGGAGGATGAACGAGCAGTACTTC. Residues: CASSLARTSGRMNEQYF. The whole variable domain, remainder taken from reference TRBV7-8 and TRBJ2-7, is GAGVSQSPRYKVAKRGQDVALRCDPISGHVSLFWYQQALGQGPEFLTYFQNEAQLDKSGLPSDRFFAERPEGSVSTLKIQRTQQEDSAVYLCASSLARTSGRMNEQYFGPGTRLTVT.

This chain uses TRBV14 with TRBJ1-4; no clear D gene. The CDR3 is made up of 13 amino acids. Germline-derived CDR1 and CDR2 are SGHDN and FVKESK. With 5 bases removed from V and 3 bases from J, the gap between germline ends came to 7 bases. The CDR3 DNA reads TGTGCCAGCAGCAGGGCTTCTAATGAAAAACTGTTTTTT. Its protein is CASSRASNEKLFF.

With respect to this clonotype: Mismatch with germline at one junction end may stem from a read error. The chain joins TRBV3-1 to TRBJ2-5; a weak D match, TRBD1 (6 bases). Germline CDR1 is LGHDT and CDR2 is YNNKEL (reference sequence). The CDR3 loop spans 11 amino acids. This CDR3 reads CASSEEGAQYF. Here the CDR3 DNA reads TGTGCCAGCAGCGAAGAGGGGGCCCAGTACTTC.

A single count supports this clonotype. The chain carries TRBV20-1 and TRBJ2-3; D is possibly TRBD1 or TRBD2 (5 bases each). The CDR3 is 19 amino acids. Trimming removed 0 bases from V and 2 bases from J, with 24 bases in between. Per the germline V gene, CDR1 is DFQATT and CDR2 is SNEGSKA (reference sequence). The CDR3 here is CSARDQSVQAGGVTDTQYF. CDR3 DNA sequence: TGCAGTGCTAGAGATCAAAGTGTACAGGCGGGTGGCGTCACAGATACGCAGTATTTT.

The chain combines TRBV11-3 with TRBJ1-6; D not resolved. The CDR3 spans 13 residues. Trimming left V 0 bases short and J 7 bases short, with 4 bases between. Germline CDR1 reads SGHNT; CDR2 reads YENEEA. The CDR3 spells CASSLEVNSPLHF. CDR3 nucleotide sequence: TGTGCCAGCAGCTTAGAGGTCAATTCACCCCTCCACTTT.

This clonotype appeared a few times. V gene TRBV6-5 combines with J gene TRBJ2-7; D is possibly TRBD1 or TRBD2 (5 bases each). Germline V CDR1 and CDR2: MNHEY, SVGAGI. With 4 bases removed from V and 0 bases from J, the gap between germline ends came to 13 bases. CDR3 size: 15 residues. The CDR3 spells CASSFAEGSSYEQYF. For the CDR3, the DNA is TGTGCCAGCAGTTTCGCCGAGGGGAGCTCCTACGAGCAGTACTTC.

This clonotype was detected many times. The rearrangement joins TRBV14 to TRBJ1-5, with D perhaps matching TRBD1 (5 bases). This CDR3 region has 13 residues. V lost 0 bases to trimming and J lost 9 bases, with 9 bases between them. Per germline, CDR1 SGHDN and CDR2 FVKESK. The CDR3 DNA follows: TGTGCCAGCAGCCAAGATCGGGGGAGGCCCCAGCATTTT. Its protein is CASSQDRGRPQHF. The variable domain in full, with the rest retrieved from reference TRBV14 and TRBJ1-5, is EAGVTQFPSHSVIEKGQTVTLRCDPISGHDNLYWYRRVMGKEIKFLLHFVKESKQDESGMPNNRFLAERTGGTYSTLKVQPAELEDSGVYFCASSQDRGRPQHFGDGTRLSIL.

The chain employs TRBV3-1 and TRBJ1-4, with D possibly matching TRBD1 (5 bases). The length of the CDR3 is 14 residues. V shed 1 base and J shed 3 bases, with 6 bases lying between them. Germline CDR1 LGHDT, CDR2 YNNKEL (reference sequence). For the CDR3, the DNA is TGTGCCAGCAGCCAAGGGGGGGCTAATGAAAAACTGTTTTTT. Protein product: CASSQGGANEKLFF.

This clonotype was picked up a small number of times. The chain recombines TRBV5-5 with TRBJ2-2; TRBD1 agrees at 7 bases. The CDR3 runs to 16 residues. V shed 2 bases and J 5 bases; nucleotides not matched to a gene: 9. CDR1 is SGHKS, CDR2 YYEKEE, per germline (reference sequence). CDR3 sequence reads: CASSFSSQGMTGELFF. The CDR3 bases are TGTGCCAGCAGCTTTTCATCACAGGGGATGACCGGGGAGCTGTTTTTT.

The chain uses TRBV18 and TRBJ2-7, with 11 bases aligning to TRBD2. Germline V gives CDR1 KGHSH, CDR2 LQKENI. V lost 0 bases and J lost 6; bases outside the gene matches: 4. This CDR3 comprises 15 residues. The CDR3 region has the DNA TGTGCCAGCTCACCACCGACTAGCGGGACGGGCGAGCAGTACTTC. Protein: CASSPPTSGTGEQYF.

The V call is TRBV10-1, the J call TRBJ2-2, with D uncertain. Trimming took off 0 bases at V and 6 bases at J, with 5 bases between the two ends. Germline values: CDR1 WNHNN, CDR2 SYGVQD (reference sequence). There are 13 residues in the CDR3. The DNA for the CDR3 is TGCGCCAGCAGTGAGTCCGGGTCCGGGGAGCTGTTTTTT. Amino acid sequence: CASSESGSGELFF.

V gene TRBV5-5 combines with J gene TRBJ1-1; no reliable D call. Trimming removed 2 bases at V and 0 bases at J, with 11 bases between. CDR3 length equals 15 residues. Germline CDR1 and CDR2: SGHKS and YYEKEE (reference sequence). The CDR3 loop reads CASSLSLGMNTEAFF. The CDR3 DNA is TGTGCCAGCAGCTTATCCTTGGGCATGAACACTGAAGCTTTCTTT. Full variable domain (remainder filled in from reference TRBV5-5 and TRBJ1-1): DAGVTQSPTHLIKTRGQQVTLRCSPISGHKSVSWYQQVLGQGPQFIFQYYEKEERGRGNFPDRFSARQFPNYSSELNVNALLLGDSALYLCASSLSLGMNTEAFFGQGTRLTVV.

This chain links TRBV7-9 with TRBJ2-1; maybe TRBD1 (5 bases). The CDR3 loop spans 16 amino acids. Germline V gene sequence: CDR1 SEHNR, CDR2 FQNEAQ (reference sequence). Trimming removed 1 base from V and 8 bases from J, with 18 bases in between. In DNA, the CDR3 is TGTGCCAGCAGCTTAGGACAGTCGGTTGTAAGGCATGAGCAGTTCTTC. It encodes CASSLGQSVVRHEQFF.